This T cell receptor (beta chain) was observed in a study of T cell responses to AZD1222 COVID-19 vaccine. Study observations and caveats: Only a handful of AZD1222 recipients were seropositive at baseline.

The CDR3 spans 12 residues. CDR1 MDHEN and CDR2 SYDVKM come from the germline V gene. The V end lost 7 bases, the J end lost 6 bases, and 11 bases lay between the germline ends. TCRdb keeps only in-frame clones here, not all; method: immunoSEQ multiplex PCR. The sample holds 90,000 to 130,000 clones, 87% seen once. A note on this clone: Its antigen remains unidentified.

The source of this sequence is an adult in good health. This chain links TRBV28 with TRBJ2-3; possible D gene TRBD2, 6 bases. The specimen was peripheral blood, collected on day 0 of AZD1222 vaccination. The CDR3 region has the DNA TGTGCCAGCACCTCGGGAGTGGATACGCAGTATTTT. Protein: CASTSGVDTQYF.